This T cell receptor (beta chain) was identified during a study of beta chain features in type 1 diabetes. Broader study findings: A moderate, significant TCRB CDR3 shortening appeared in type 1 diabetes across four CD4+ subsets.

With 2 bases removed from V and 2 bases from J, the gap between germline ends came to 10 bases. Germline assignment: CDR1 MDHEN and CDR2 SYDVKM. The length of the CDR3 is 14 residues. The study reverse transcribed the entire isolated RNA, so it sequenced expressed TCRB transcripts. Assay: immunoSEQ multiplex PCR; the TCRdb copy retains only in-frame clones and omits some. The data hold hundreds of thousands of clones, with roughly an eighth observed a single time. Regarding this clone: Its antigen is as yet unknown.

The genes are TRBV28 and TRBJ2-7, with TRBD2 as a possible D gene (6 bases). The sequenced material came from naive CD4+ T cells from blood. This TCR came from a man in his thirties or forties with type 1 diabetes. The CDR3 DNA sequence: TGTGCCAGCAGTTTAGGCGGGATTACCTACGAGCAGTACTTC. Translated, it gives CASSLGGITYEQYF.